The clone carrying this TCR beta chain was recorded many times. Antigen: not known. In the study's own analysis: The distant-metastasis classifier for papillary thyroid cancer was built from CDR3 differences across clinicopathological groups. MiXCR re-clonotyped the PCR reads for TCRdb. V and J calls and clone size were set by TCRdb, not the authors. The sample holds 30,000 to 35,000 clones, about a fifth seen once. CDR1 is DFQATT, CDR2 SNEGSKA, per germline (reference sequence). The V end was cut by 6 bases, the J end by 5 bases, with 16 bases between. The CDR3 totals 13 residues. Prior to thyroid surgery, none of the patients had received any treatment. These data belong to a study of metastatic and nonmetastatic thyroid tumors. About the research overall: Across peripheral blood and tumor or nodule tissue samples taken from malignant and benign thyroid patients, the repertoires were compared with one another.

The study, taken as a whole, reports: It was reported that TCR beta diversity was significantly higher in malignant thyroid tumors than benign nodules, in blood and tumor.

What was sequenced was tumor tissue. The receptor was derived from a male donor with papillary thyroid cancer or a benign thyroid nodule (not recorded which). Some clones in this sample may be carry-over from other donors' samples. This chain uses TRBV20-1 with TRBJ1-2; no reliable D call. CDR3 residues: CSASPGRTYGYTF. The DNA of the CDR3 is TGCAGTGCGTCACCCGGGCGGACGTATGGCTACACCTTC.